This T cell receptor delta chain was recorded in a study of human gamma delta and Vdelta1 T cells. TCRdb re-analyzed the PCR reads via CATT. The sample yields 6,200 or so delta-chain clones, 41% seen once. Overall study findings and caveats: Delta One T cells were reportedly polyclonal and broadly cytotoxic against acute myeloid leukemia.

The germline CDR1 and CDR2 sequences are TSWWSYY and QGS. This CDR3 spans 18 amino acids. Trimming at V came to 5 bases and at J to 4 bases, leaving 17 bases not matched to a gene. This clone has just one count. What it binds is not known. J is TRDJ1 and V is TRDV1; 9 positions match TRDD2. This receptor was obtained from a human donor in good health. The source material was Vdelta1 gamma-delta T cells from blood grown in culture (DOT cells). The CDR3, as DNA: TGTGCTCTTGGGACCTCCGCCTTCCTACCGGGGAGGGGCGATAAACTCATCTTT. Translated: CALGTSAFLPGRGDKLIF.